This T cell receptor beta chain stems from a study of cytomegalovirus exposure and HLA in healthy donors. PCR amplification relied on 60 Vbeta primers (plus 13 Jbeta primers). Here immunoSEQ multiplex PCR was the method, and the copy in TCRdb shows in-frame clones only, minus some. The data hold approximately 200,000 clones, with roughly 80% observed a single time. CDR3 length: 15 amino acids. Germline assignment: CDR1 SGHAT and CDR2 FQNNGV. V lost 0 bases and J 4 bases, leaving 12 bases between the germline ends. Study-level points and caveats: With further analysis later on, most CMV-associated TCR beta chains appeared HLA-restricted.

Details on this clone: Its target is unknown.

The chain carries TRBV11-2 and TRBJ1-2; D is unclear. The sample was PBMCs. The receptor was isolated from a boy aged 5-17 years in good health and CMV-seronegative. CDR3 amino acids: CASSLDRGSPYGYTF. The CDR3 bases are TGTGCCAGCAGCTTAGATCGTGGCAGTCCCTATGGCTACACCTTC.